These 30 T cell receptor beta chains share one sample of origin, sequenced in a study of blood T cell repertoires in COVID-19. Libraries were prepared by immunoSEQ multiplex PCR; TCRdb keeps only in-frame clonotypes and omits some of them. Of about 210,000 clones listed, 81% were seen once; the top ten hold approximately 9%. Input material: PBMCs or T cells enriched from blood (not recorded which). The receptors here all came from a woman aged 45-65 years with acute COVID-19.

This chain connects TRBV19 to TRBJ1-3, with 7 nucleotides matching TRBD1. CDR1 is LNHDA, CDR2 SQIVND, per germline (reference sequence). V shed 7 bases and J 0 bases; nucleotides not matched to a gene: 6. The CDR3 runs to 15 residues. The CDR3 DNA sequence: TGTGCCAGTACCCCCAGGGACAGCTCTGGAAACACCATATATTTT. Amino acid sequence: CASTPRDSSGNTIYF. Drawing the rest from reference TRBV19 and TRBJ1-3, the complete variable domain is DGGITQSPKYLFRKEGQNVTLSCEQNLNHDAMYWYRQDPGQGLRLIYYSQIVNDFQKGDIAEGYSVSREKKESFPLTVTSAQKNPTAFYLCASTPRDSSGNTIYFGEGSWLTVV.

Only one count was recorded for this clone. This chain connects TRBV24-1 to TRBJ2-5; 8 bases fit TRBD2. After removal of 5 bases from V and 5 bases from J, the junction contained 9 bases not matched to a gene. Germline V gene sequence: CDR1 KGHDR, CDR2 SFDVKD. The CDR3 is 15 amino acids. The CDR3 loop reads CATSVTGGVRETQYF. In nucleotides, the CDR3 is TGTGCCACCAGTGTAACGGGAGGGGTTAGGGAGACCCAGTACTTC.

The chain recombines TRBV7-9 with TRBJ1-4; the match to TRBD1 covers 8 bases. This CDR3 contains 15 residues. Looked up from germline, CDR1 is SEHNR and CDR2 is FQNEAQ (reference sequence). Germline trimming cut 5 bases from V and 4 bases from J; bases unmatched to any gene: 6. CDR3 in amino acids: CASSRGTGVNEKLFF. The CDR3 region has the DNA TGTGCCAGCAGCCGCGGGACAGGAGTTAATGAAAAACTGTTTTTT.

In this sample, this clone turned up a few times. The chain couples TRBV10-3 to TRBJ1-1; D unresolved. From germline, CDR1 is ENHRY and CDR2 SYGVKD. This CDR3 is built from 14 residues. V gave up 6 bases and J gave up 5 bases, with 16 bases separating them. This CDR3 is CAIRPPTGKTEAFF. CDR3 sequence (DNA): TGTGCCATCAGGCCCCCAACGGGTAAGACTGAAGCTTTCTTT.

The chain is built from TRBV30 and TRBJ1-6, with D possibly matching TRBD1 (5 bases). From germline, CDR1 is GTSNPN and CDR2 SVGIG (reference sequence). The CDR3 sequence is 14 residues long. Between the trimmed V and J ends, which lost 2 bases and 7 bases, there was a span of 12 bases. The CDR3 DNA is TGTGCCTGGAGTAGGGAGGGGCAGAATTCACCCCTCCACTTT. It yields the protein CAWSREGQNSPLHF. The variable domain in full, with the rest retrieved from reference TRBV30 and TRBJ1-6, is SQTIHQWPATLVQPVGSPLSLECTVEGTSNPNLYWYRQAAGRGLQLLFYSVGIGQISSEVPQNLSASRPQDRQFILSSKKLLLSDSGFYLCAWSREGQNSPLHFGNGTRLTVT.

CDR3 nucleotide sequence: TGTGCCTGGAAAGAGGCCGGGGAGCTGTTTTTT. It translates to CAWKEAGELFF. The V and J genes are TRBV30 and TRBJ2-2; D is unclear. Germline V gene sequence: CDR1 GTSNPN, CDR2 SVGIG (reference sequence). Trimming stripped 4 bases from V and 6 bases from J, with 6 bases between. The CDR3 is made up of 11 amino acids.

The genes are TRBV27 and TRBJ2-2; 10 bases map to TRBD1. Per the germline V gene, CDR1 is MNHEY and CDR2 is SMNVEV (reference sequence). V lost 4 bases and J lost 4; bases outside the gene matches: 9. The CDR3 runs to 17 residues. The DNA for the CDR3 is TGTGCCAGCAGTTGGACCGGGACAGGGGTGGGCACCGGGGAGCTGTTTTTT. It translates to CASSWTGTGVGTGELFF.

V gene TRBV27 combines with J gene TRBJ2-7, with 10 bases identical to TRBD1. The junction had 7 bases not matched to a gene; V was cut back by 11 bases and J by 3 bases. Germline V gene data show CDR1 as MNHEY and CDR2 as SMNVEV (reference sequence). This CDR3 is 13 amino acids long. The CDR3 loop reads CASGTGVSYEQYF. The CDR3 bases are TGTGCCTCAGGGACAGGGGTAAGCTACGAGCAGTACTTC.

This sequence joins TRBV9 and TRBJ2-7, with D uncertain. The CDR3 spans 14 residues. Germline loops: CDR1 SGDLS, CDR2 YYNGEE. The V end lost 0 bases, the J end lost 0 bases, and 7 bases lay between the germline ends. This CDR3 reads CASSVGANSYEQYF. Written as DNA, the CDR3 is TGTGCCAGCAGCGTAGGAGCTAACTCCTACGAGCAGTACTTC. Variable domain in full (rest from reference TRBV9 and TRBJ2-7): DSGVTQTPKHLITATGQRVTLRCSPRSGDLSVYWYQQSLDQGLQFLIQYYNGEERAKGNILERFSAQQFPDLHSELNLSSLELGDSALYFCASSVGANSYEQYFGPGTRLTVT.

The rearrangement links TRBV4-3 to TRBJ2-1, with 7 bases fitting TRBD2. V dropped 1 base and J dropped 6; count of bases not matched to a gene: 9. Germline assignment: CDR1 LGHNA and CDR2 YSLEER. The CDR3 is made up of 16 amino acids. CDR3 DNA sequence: TGCGCCAGCAGCCAAGGGGGAGCGGGAATCCGCAATGAGCAGTTCTTC. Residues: CASSQGGAGIRNEQFF.

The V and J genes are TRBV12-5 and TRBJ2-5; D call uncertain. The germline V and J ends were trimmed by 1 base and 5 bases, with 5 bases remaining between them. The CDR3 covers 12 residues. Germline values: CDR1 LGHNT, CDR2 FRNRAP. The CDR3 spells CASGLGRETQYF. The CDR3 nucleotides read TGTGCTAGTGGTTTGGGTCGGGAGACCCAGTACTTC. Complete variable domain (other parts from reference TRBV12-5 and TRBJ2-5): DARVTQTPRHKVTEMGQEVTMRCQPILGHNTVFWYRQTMMQGLELLAYFRNRAPLDDSGMPKDRFSAEMPDATLATLKIQPSEPRDSAVYFCASGLGRETQYFGPGTRLLVL.

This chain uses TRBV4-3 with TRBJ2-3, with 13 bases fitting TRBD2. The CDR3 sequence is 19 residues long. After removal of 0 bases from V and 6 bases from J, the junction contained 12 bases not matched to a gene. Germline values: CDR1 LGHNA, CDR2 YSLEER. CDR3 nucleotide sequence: TGCGCCAGCAGCCAAGAGCGAAGGACTAGCGGGGGTAGGGGGGATACGCAGTATTTT. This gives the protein CASSQERRTSGGRGDTQYF.

Here the CDR3 DNA reads TGTGCCAGCAGTTTAGGGACTAGCGGCCTAAGGGGCAATGAGCAGTTCTTC. This codes for CASSLGTSGLRGNEQFF. The chain recombines TRBV28 with TRBJ2-1; 11 bases agree with TRBD2. J lost 6 bases, V lost 2 bases, and 9 bases had no gene match. The germline V gene encodes CDR1 MDHEN and CDR2 SYDVKM. The CDR3 consists of 17 residues.

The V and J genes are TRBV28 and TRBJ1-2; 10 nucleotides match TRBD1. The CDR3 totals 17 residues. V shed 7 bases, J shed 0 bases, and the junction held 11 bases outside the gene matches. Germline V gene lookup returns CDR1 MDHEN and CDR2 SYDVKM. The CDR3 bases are TGTGCCAGCAACGGGAACCCAGGGACAGGGGCTAACTATGGCTACACCTTC. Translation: CASNGNPGTGANYGYTF.

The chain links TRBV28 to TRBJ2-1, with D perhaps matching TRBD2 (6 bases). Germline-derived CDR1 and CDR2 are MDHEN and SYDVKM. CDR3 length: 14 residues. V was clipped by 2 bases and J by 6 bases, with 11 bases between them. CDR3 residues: CASSLGGTRNEQFF. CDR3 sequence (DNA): TGTGCCAGCAGTTTAGGGGGGACTCGCAATGAGCAGTTCTTC.

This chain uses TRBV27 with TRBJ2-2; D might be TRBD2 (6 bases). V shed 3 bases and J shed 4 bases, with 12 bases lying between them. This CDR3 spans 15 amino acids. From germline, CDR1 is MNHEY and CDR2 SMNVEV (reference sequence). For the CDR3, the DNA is TGTGCCAGCAGTTTGTTAAGGGAGGTCACCGGGGAGCTGTTTTTT. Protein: CASSLLREVTGELFF.

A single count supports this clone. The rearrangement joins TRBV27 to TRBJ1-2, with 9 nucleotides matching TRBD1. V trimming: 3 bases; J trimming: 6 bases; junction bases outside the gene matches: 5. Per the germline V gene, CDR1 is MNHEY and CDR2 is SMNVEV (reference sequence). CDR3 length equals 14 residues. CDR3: CASSLNRGQDGYTF. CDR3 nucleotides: TGTGCCAGCAGTTTGAACAGGGGGCAGGATGGCTACACCTTC.

CDR3 amino acids: CASSLSFNEQFF. The CDR3 DNA sequence: TGTGCCAGCAGTTTAAGCTTCAATGAGCAGTTCTTC. The genes are TRBV12-3 or TRBV12-4 and TRBJ2-1; D unresolved. V shed 2 bases and J shed 6 bases, with 5 bases lying between them. The CDR3 has 12 residues.

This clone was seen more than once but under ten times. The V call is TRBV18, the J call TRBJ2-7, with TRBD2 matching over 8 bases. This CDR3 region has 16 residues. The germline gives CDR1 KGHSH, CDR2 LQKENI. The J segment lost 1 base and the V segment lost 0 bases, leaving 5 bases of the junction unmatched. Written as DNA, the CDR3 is TGTGCCAGCTCACCACCTACGGGGGGGGATTCCTACGAGCAGTACTTC. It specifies CASSPPTGGDSYEQYF. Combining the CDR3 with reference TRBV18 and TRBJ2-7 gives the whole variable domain NAGVMQNPRHLVRRRGQEARLRCSPMKGHSHVYWYRQLPEEGLKFMVYLQKENIIDESGMPKERFSAEFPKEGPSILRIQQVVRGDSAAYFCASSPPTGGDSYEQYFGPGTRLTVT.

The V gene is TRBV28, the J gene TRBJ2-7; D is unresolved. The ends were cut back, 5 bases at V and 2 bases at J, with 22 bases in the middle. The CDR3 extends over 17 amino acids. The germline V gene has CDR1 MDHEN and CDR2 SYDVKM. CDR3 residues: CASSTRHGSQVAYEQYF. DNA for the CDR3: TGTGCCAGCAGTACAAGGCATGGCAGTCAGGTAGCCTACGAGCAGTACTTC.

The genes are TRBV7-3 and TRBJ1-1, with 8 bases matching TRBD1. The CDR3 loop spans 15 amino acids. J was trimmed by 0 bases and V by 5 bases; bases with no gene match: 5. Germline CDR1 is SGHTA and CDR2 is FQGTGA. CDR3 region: CASSPGQGLNTEAFF. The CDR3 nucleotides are TGTGCCAGCAGCCCAGGACAGGGCTTGAACACTGAAGCTTTCTTT.

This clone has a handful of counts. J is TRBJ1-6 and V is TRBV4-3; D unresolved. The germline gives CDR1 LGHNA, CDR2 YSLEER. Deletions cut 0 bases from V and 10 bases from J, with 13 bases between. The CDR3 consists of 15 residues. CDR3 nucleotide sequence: TGCGCCAGCAGCCAAGATTGGGCACAGCGGTCACCCCTCCACTTT. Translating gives CASSQDWAQRSPLHF.

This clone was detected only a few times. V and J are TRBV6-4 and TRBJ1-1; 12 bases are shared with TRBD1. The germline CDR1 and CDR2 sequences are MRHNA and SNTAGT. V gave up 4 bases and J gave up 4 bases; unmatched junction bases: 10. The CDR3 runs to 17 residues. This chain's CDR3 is CASSATFGTGGRTEAFF. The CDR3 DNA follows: TGTGCCAGCAGTGCCACTTTCGGGACAGGGGGCCGCACTGAAGCTTTCTTT.

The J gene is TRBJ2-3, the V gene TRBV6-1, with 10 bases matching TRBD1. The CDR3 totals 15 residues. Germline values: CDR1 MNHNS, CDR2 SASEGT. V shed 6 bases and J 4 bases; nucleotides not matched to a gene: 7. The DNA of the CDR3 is TGTGCCAGCAGGTTGTCCGGGACAGGGGCAGATACGCAGTATTTT. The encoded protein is CASRLSGTGADTQYF.

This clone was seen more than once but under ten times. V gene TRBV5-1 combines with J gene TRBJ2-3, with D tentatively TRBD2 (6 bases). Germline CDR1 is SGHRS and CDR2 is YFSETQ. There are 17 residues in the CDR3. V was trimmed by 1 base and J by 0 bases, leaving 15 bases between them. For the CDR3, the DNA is TGCGCCAGCAGCTTGCTCGGGATAGGAGGGAGCACAGATACGCAGTATTTT. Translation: CASSLLGIGGSTDTQYF. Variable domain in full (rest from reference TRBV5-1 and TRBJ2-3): KAGVTQTPRYLIKTRGQQVTLSCSPISGHRSVSWYQQTPGQGLQFLFEYFSETQRNKGNFPGRFSGRQFSNSRSEMNVSTLELGDSALYLCASSLLGIGGSTDTQYFGPGTRLTVL.

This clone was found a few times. The CDR3 region has the DNA TGTGCCAGCAGCTTAGTAGGCCAGGGGGTTGCCGGGGAGCTGTTTTTT. This encodes CASSLVGQGVAGELFF. The V and J genes are TRBV7-2 and TRBJ2-2; 7 bases are a match to TRBD1. Germline V gives CDR1 SGHTA, CDR2 FQGNSA. Germline trimming cut 1 base from V and 6 bases from J; bases unmatched to any gene: 8. The CDR3 is 16 residues long. Full variable domain (outside the CDR3, taken from reference TRBV7-2 and TRBJ2-2): GAGVSQSPSNKVTEKGKDVELRCDPISGHTALYWYRQSLGQGLEFLIYFQGNSAPDKSGLPSDRFSAERTGGSVSTLTIQRTQQEDSAVYLCASSLVGQGVAGELFFGEGSRLTVL.

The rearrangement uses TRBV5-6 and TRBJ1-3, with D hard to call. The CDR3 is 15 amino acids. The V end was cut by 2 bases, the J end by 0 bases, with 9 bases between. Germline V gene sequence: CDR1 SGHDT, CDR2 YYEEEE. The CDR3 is CASSLDLSSGNTIYF. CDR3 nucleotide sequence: TGTGCCAGCAGCTTAGACTTAAGCTCTGGAAACACCATATATTTT. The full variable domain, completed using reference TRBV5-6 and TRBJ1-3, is DAGVTQSPTHLIKTRGQQVTLRCSPKSGHDTVSWYQQALGQGPQFIFQYYEEEERQRGNFPDRFSGHQFPNYSSELNVNALLLGDSALYLCASSLDLSSGNTIYFGEGSWLTVV.

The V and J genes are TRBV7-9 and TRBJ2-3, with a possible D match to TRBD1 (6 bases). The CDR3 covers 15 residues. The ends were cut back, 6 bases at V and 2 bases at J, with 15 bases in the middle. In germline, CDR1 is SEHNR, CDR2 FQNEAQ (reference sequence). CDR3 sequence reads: CASSPGTIDTDTQYF. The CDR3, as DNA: TGTGCCAGCAGTCCCGGGACAATCGACACAGATACGCAGTATTTT.

This CDR3 reads CASSQQMISYEQYF. The CDR3 coding sequence is TGTGCCAGCAGCCAACAGATGATATCCTACGAGCAGTACTTC. The chain employs TRBV7-2 and TRBJ2-7; D unclear. The CDR3 is 14 amino acids. Germline lookup yields CDR1 SGHTA and CDR2 FQGNSA. Between the trimmed V and J ends, which lost 5 bases and 1 base, there was a span of 12 bases.

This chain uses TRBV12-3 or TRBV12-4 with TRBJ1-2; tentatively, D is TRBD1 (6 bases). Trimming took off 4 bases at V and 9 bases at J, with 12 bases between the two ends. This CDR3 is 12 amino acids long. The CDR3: CASSYNQGSYTF. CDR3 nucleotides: TGTGCCAGCAGTTACAACCAGGGGAGCTACACCTTC.